This T cell receptor (beta chain) is drawn from a study of cytomegalovirus exposure and HLA in healthy donors. Turning to the study itself: Both the 100 to 150 validation repertoires and the roughly 700 first-cohort repertoires used the same platform, as reported by a later analysis. Study-wide points: Investigators reported under 200 TCR beta chains as tied to cytomegalovirus.

Using immunoSEQ multiplex PCR, the repertoire was profiled, and TCRdb retains in-frame clones only, with some absent. The sample has more than 95,000 clones; 80% to 90% are singletons. Trimming stripped 2 bases from V and 5 bases from J, with 10 bases between. The germline V gene has CDR1 LNHDA and CDR2 SQIVND (reference sequence). This CDR3 comprises 14 residues. For this clone: Antigen unknown.

This rearrangement joins TRBV19 to TRBJ2-1, with a tentative D call TRBD2 (6 bases). The sample taken for sequencing was PBMCs. The receptor was isolated from a woman younger than 35 in good health and CMV-seronegative. CDR3 bases: TGTGCCAGTAGTATACTCTGGAGGGACAATGAGCAGTTCTTC. Translating it yields CASSILWRDNEQFF.